These 9 T cell receptor beta chains came from one sample sequenced in a study of a mutant IDH1 vaccine in newly diagnosed glioma. The sample's time point: baseline, week 1 (first vaccination visit). The treatment was: pre-vaccination baseline after standard-of-care therapy. Clones were read by immunoSEQ multiplex PCR, and TCRdb kept only the in-frame ones, dropping some. Of fewer than 100,000 clones detected, roughly 90% appear once; the ten largest clones hold around 0.6%. The input for sequencing was PBMCs, taken from a glioma patient treated with radiotherapy, temozolomide or both. All receptors derive from a woman in her fifties or sixties with glioma.

The genes are TRBV30 and TRBJ2-5, with 10 bases that match TRBD1. This CDR3 contains 13 residues. V dropped 8 bases and J dropped 5; count of bases not matched to a gene: 8. Germline V lookup: CDR1 GTSNPN, CDR2 SVGIG (reference sequence). CDR3 nucleotide sequence: TGTGCCCTCTGGGGACAGGGGTCGGAGACCCAGTACTTC. Residues: CALWGQGSETQYF.

The V gene is TRBV5-1, the J gene TRBJ2-3; no clear D gene. Germline V lookup: CDR1 SGHRS, CDR2 YFSETQ. The V end was cut by 0 bases, the J end by 5 bases, with 16 bases between. The CDR3 spans 16 residues. CDR3 sequence (DNA): TGCGCCAGCAGCTTGGGTCCACGGAATCGGAGAGATACGCAGTATTTT. This translates into CASSLGPRNRRDTQYF.

V is TRBV5-1 and J is TRBJ2-1; the D is unclear. Germline assignment: CDR1 SGHRS and CDR2 YFSETQ. V was shortened by 0 bases and J by 4 bases, with 11 bases between the two germline ends. There are 15 residues in the CDR3. CDR3 residues: CASSLAGTVYNEQFF. CDR3 bases: TGCGCCAGCAGCTTGGCCGGAACTGTATACAATGAGCAGTTCTTC.

CDR3 sequence (DNA): TGTGCCAGCAGTTACCGCCGGGACAGCAATCAGCCCCAGCATTTT. The encoded protein is CASSYRRDSNQPQHF. This chain uses TRBV6-6 with TRBJ1-5; TRBD1 might be the D (5 bases). The CDR3 runs 15 residues. The V and J ends lost 2 bases and 1 base respectively, with 9 bases between them. Germline V gene sequence: CDR1 MNHNY, CDR2 SVGAGI (reference sequence).

The chain has TRBV5-1 and TRBJ1-6, with unresolved D. The CDR3 runs to 15 residues. CDR1 and CDR2 from the germline V gene are SGHRS and YFSETQ. V lost 2 bases and J lost 4, with 10 bases in between. The CDR3 DNA is TGCGCCAGCAGCTTTGGGTTGTCTTATAATTCACCCCTCCACTTT. This codes for CASSFGLSYNSPLHF. Based on the CDR3 plus reference TRBV5-1 and TRBJ1-6, the full variable domain is KAGVTQTPRYLIKTRGQQVTLSCSPISGHRSVSWYQQTPGQGLQFLFEYFSETQRNKGNFPGRFSGRQFSNSRSEMNVSTLELGDSALYLCASSFGLSYNSPLHFGNGTRLTVT.

The chain uses TRBV10-3 and TRBJ2-5; 9 bases align to TRBD1. Trimming at V came to 6 bases and at J to 2 bases, leaving 4 bases not matched to a gene. CDR3 length: 14 amino acids. CDR1 is ENHRY and CDR2 is SYGVKD in the germline V gene. CDR3: CAISPGTGQETQYF. The CDR3 nucleotides are TGTGCCATCAGCCCCGGGACAGGGCAAGAGACCCAGTACTTC.

V usage is TRBV7-8 and J usage is TRBJ2-1; D is possibly TRBD1 or TRBD2 (5 bases each). Trimming left V 8 bases short and J 7 bases short, with 6 bases between. CDR3 length: 10 residues. CDR1 and CDR2 from the germline V gene are SGHVS and FQNEAQ. CDR3 sequence (DNA): TGTGCCAGCGGGGGAAATGAGCAGTTCTTC. Protein sequence: CASGGNEQFF.

The V gene is TRBV11-2, the J gene TRBJ2-7, with 7 bases fitting TRBD1. Germline V CDR1 and CDR2: SGHAT, FQNNGV. The CDR3 contains 13 residues. J was trimmed by 2 bases and V by 5 bases; bases with no gene match: 3. CDR3 region: CASSEDRTYEQYF. DNA of the CDR3: TGTGCCAGCAGCGAGGACAGGACCTACGAGCAGTACTTC.

V is TRBV5-1 and J is TRBJ2-7, with 7 nucleotides matching TRBD1. This CDR3 spans 14 amino acids. From germline, CDR1 is SGHRS and CDR2 YFSETQ. CDR3 bases: TGCGAAAACAAGCCGGGACAGAAGTCCTACGAGCAGTACTTC. Translated, it gives CENKPGQKSYEQYF.